The 4 T cell receptor beta chains in this list originate from one sample, sequenced in a study of T cells expressing NK-cell markers. Reprocessing the 5' RACE reads, TCRdb reports a single entry for every CDR3 protein and omits DNA. This sample contains 400,000 to 450,000 distinct CDR3 sequences. The specimen sequenced was blood T cells: a sorted CD56 or NKG2C T cell subset, CD4+ or CD8+ T cells, or bulk PBMC T cells (not recorded which). The receptor source for this set is a woman between 18 and 75 years old in good health.

This rearrangement joins TRBV5-1 to TRBJ2-1; TCRdb returns TRBD2, unconfirmable since there is no DNA. The germline V gene has CDR1 SGHRS and CDR2 YFSETQ. There are 17 residues in the CDR3. The CDR3 spells CASSLELAGGSYNEQFF. The full variable domain, completed using reference TRBV5-1 and TRBJ2-1, is KAGVTQTPRYLIKTRGQQVTLSCSPISGHRSVSWYQQTPGQGLQFLFEYFSETQRNKGNFPGRFSGRQFSNSRSEMNVSTLELGDSALYLCASSLELAGGSYNEQFFGPGTRLTVL.

The CDR3 here is CASSIAPGGPDTQYF. The chain carries TRBV19 and TRBJ2-3; the TCRdb D gene call, TRBD1, has no DNA to confirm it. The CDR3 runs to 15 residues. Germline CDR1 LNHDA, CDR2 SQIVND (reference sequence).

The rearrangement links TRBV6-2 or TRBV6-3 to TRBJ2-5; with no DNA, the TCRdb D assignment of TRBD1 cannot be verified. The CDR3 length is 14 residues. Germline V lookup: CDR1 MNHEY, CDR2 SVGEGT. The CDR3 loop reads CASSPLFGGETQYF.

The chain employs TRBV4-3 and TRBJ2-5; the D call of TRBD2 rests on TCRdb alone, since no DNA is present to check it. Germline loops: CDR1 LGHNA, CDR2 YSLEER. The CDR3 sequence is 17 residues long. CDR3 amino acids: CASSPEAGGTRGETQYF.